Listed here is a single T cell receptor beta chain. Its specificity is unknown. Since all of the isolated RNA was reverse transcribed, expressed TCRB transcripts were what got sequenced. Regulatory, naive and central memory T cell samples averaged approximately 3.8 million reads. Assay used: immunoSEQ multiplex PCR; TCRdb lists only in-frame clones, some missing. The sample contains more than 300,000 clones, over 8.5% of which appear only once. This record comes from a study of beta chain features in type 1 diabetes. The overall study: Healthy donors resembled patients in age, gender and cell yields. The study, taken as a whole, reports: When Type 1 diabetes patients were examined, their TCRB CDR3s proved moderately but significantly shorter in all four CD4+ subsets.

Trimming took off 5 bases at V and 4 bases at J, with 8 bases between the two ends. The CDR3 extends over 12 amino acids. Germline assignment: CDR1 SGHTA and CDR2 FQGTGA. The sequencing input was central memory CD4+ T cells from blood. The origin of this receptor is a man aged 25 to 40 with type 1 diabetes. V gene TRBV7-3 combines with J gene TRBJ2-5, with unresolved D. The CDR3 sequence is CASSVMAETQYF. CDR3 coding DNA: TGTGCCAGCAGCGTGATGGCAGAGACCCAGTACTTC.